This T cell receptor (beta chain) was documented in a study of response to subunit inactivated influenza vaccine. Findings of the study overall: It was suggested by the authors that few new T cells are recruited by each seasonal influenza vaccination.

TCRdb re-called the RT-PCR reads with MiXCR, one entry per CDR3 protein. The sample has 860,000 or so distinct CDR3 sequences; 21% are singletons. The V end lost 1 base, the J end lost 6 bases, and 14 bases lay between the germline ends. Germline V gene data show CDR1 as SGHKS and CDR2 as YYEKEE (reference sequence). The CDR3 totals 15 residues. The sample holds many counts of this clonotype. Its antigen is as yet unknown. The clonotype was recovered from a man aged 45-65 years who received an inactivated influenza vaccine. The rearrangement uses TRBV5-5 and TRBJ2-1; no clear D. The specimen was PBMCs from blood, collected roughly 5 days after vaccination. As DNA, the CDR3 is TGTGCCAGCAGCTTGATGGCCTGGTCGGGCAATGAGCAGTTCTTC. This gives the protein CASSLMAWSGNEQFF.